This T cell receptor (gamma chain) was sequenced during a study of Vδ1+ human thymocytes. Study-level findings and limits: About 20% of thymic delta-chain sequences were Vdelta2, with few Vdelta3, unlike blood Vdelta1+ controls. Unexpected Vdelta2 sequences could cause misinterpretation of bulk repertoire data. In the thymus, TRG and TRD repertoires looked highly polyclonal with Gaussian CDR3 lengths. Many TRG clonotypes were shared between donors; TRD repertoires were essentially private.

After alphabeta T cell depletion, CD3+ Vdelta1+ Vdelta2- thymocytes were sorted. Details on this clone: Its antigen is currently unknown.

Sequences come from RNA converted to cDNA by reverse transcription. The CDR3 regions were amplified by multiplex PCR from V-gene primers to a constant-region primer. TCRdb reanalysed the multiplex PCR reads with CATT. The sample lists 35,000 or so gamma-chain clones, around 20% occurring once. The junction had 5 bases not matched to a gene; V was cut back by 3 bases and J by 0 bases. Germline CDR1 and CDR2: GITISATS and ISYDGTV (reference sequence). The CDR3 extends over 14 amino acids. The rearrangement joins TRGV9 to TRGJ1 or TRGJ2. The sample taken for sequencing was Vdelta1+ gamma-delta thymocytes from the thymus. The subset: FACS-sorted CD3+ TCRalphabeta- TCRVdelta1+ TCRVdelta2- thymocytes. This receptor was obtained from a girl under two years old who had congenital heart surgery. DNA for the CDR3: TGTGCCTTGTGGGAGTTCCCGAATTATTATAAGAAACTCTTT. Its protein is CALWEFPNYYKKLF.